These 8 T cell receptor beta chains were sequenced from one sample in a study of cytomegalovirus exposure and HLA in healthy donors. The PCR ran on 60 Vbeta and 13 Jbeta primers. Clones were read by immunoSEQ multiplex PCR, and TCRdb kept only the in-frame ones, dropping some. The sample table sets out 150,000 to 200,000 clones. Sequenced sample: PBMCs. The receptors stem from a man between 25 and 39 years old in good health and CMV-seronegative.

Here the CDR3 DNA reads TGTGCCAGTAGTATGGGGGACATAGGTAACGAGCAGTACTTC. Translation: CASSMGDIGNEQYF. This chain joins TRBV19 and TRBJ2-7, with a possible D match to TRBD1 (6 bases). Germline CDR1 and CDR2: LNHDA and SQIVND (reference sequence). There are 14 residues in the CDR3. V lost 3 bases to trimming and J lost 5 bases, with 14 bases between them.

J is TRBJ1-4 and V is TRBV29-1; a weak D match, TRBD1 (6 bases). V lost 6 bases and J lost 6, with 17 bases in between. Per germline, CDR1 SQVTM and CDR2 ANQGSEA. This CDR3 has 14 amino acids. Written as DNA, the CDR3 is TGCAGCGTCGCCGACCGGGACACTGATGAAAAACTGTTTTTT. Its protein is CSVADRDTDEKLFF. Based on the CDR3 plus reference TRBV29-1 and TRBJ1-4, the full variable domain is SAVISQKPSRDICQRGTSLTIQCQVDSQVTMMFWYRQQPGQSLTLIATANQGSEATYESGFVIDKFPISRPNLTFSTLTVSNMSPEDSSIYLCSVADRDTDEKLFFGSGTQLSVL.

CDR3 in amino acids: CASSIDGQIEAFF. CDR3 nucleotides: TGCGCCAGCAGCATCGATGGACAGATTGAAGCTTTCTTT. The rearrangement uses TRBV5-1 and TRBJ1-1; a possible D gene is TRBD1 (6 bases). Trimming removed 4 bases at V and 7 bases at J, with 14 bases between. From germline, CDR1 is SGHRS and CDR2 YFSETQ. The CDR3 spans 13 residues.

This chain joins TRBV11-3 and TRBJ2-7; 7 positions agree with TRBD2. The CDR3 sequence is 14 residues long. From germline, CDR1 is SGHNT and CDR2 YENEEA. V trimming: 5 bases; J trimming: 7 bases; junction bases outside the gene matches: 11. Written as DNA, the CDR3 is TGTGCCAGCAGCAGAATGGGGGGGTCGTGGGAGCAGTACTTC. It yields the protein CASSRMGGSWEQYF.

This chain uses TRBV6-6 with TRBJ2-1, with 7 bases that match TRBD1. V shed 10 bases, J shed 2 bases, and the junction held 8 bases outside the gene matches. CDR3 size: 14 residues. Looked up from germline, CDR1 is MNHNY and CDR2 is SVGAGI (reference sequence). DNA of the CDR3: TGTGCCACCACCGGGACAGAGACCTACAATGAGCAGTTCTTC. Translation gives CATTGTETYNEQFF.

The chain uses TRBV5-6 and TRBJ2-2, with 7 bases fitting TRBD1. Germline CDR1 is SGHDT and CDR2 is YYEEEE. Trimming took 7 bases from V and 4 from J; bases not matched to a gene: 4. This CDR3 is built from 13 residues. DNA of the CDR3: TGTGCCAGCTTCAGGGGGAGCACCGGGGAGCTGTTTTTT. Translating gives CASFRGSTGELFF. The entire variable domain, with the rest obtained from reference TRBV5-6 and TRBJ2-2, is as follows: DAGVTQSPTHLIKTRGQQVTLRCSPKSGHDTVSWYQQALGQGPQFIFQYYEEEERQRGNFPDRFSGHQFPNYSSELNVNALLLGDSALYLCASFRGSTGELFFGEGSRLTVL.

CDR3 loop: CASSLPKGTARSYEQYF. Here the CDR3 DNA reads TGTGCCAGCAGCTTGCCCAAGGGGACAGCCAGGAGCTACGAGCAGTACTTC. The chain carries TRBV7-2 and TRBJ2-7, with TRBD1 identical over 7 bases. Per germline, CDR1 SGHTA and CDR2 FQGNSA. CDR3 length: 17 residues. V lost 3 bases, J lost 3 bases, and 14 bases stayed unmatched.

This sequence joins TRBV11-3 and TRBJ2-2; D perhaps matches TRBD1 (5 bases). Germline V gene data show CDR1 as SGHNT and CDR2 as YENEEA. This CDR3 region has 16 residues. V was clipped by 0 bases and J by 6 bases, with 14 bases between them. This CDR3 reads CASSLDPQGFAGELFF. In nucleotides, the CDR3 is TGTGCCAGCAGCTTAGATCCCCAGGGCTTCGCCGGGGAGCTGTTTTTT.